The T cell receptor beta chain under discussion was sequenced for a study of early T cells in non-severe SARS-CoV-2 infection (dated by TCRdb to the early 2020s). Some background on the complete study: Bulk RNA from unsorted whole blood was used for TCR sequencing, so alpha and beta chains could not be paired. General study outcomes and caveats: Matching against VDJdb was skewed toward anti-spike CD8 responses, likely underestimated virus-specific expansions, and missed private and CD4 specificities.

From the cysteine up to the phenylalanine, the CDR3 has a length of 17 residues. The sequence is cut down to CDR3 DNA, 51 bases in frame from base 1. For this chain, trimming is 4 bases at the V end and 1 base at the J end, and the number of junction bases without a gene match is 6. CDR1 and CDR2, looked up from the germline V gene (reference sequence), are LNHNV and YYDKDF. Library creation used 5' RACE. Sequencing relied on a NextSeq 500. Unique molecular identifiers were attached to individual cDNA molecules in the TCR library protocol so that sequencing error and PCR bias could be corrected. Sequencing covered both TCR alpha and beta chains, and within each sample the abundances of alpha and beta sequences were tightly co-correlated. Processing in the source paper ran as follows. V gene, J gene and CDR3 annotation of TCR sequences was performed with Decombinator V4. TCRs were defined as expanded if a significant change between any two time points was detected under a Poisson model with p below 0.0001. TCR abundances were normalised to the total number of TCRs sequenced per sample and expressed as counts per million. MAIT TCRs were defined by TRAV1-2 paired with TRAJ12, TRAJ20 or TRAJ33, and iNKT TCRs by TRAV10 paired with TRAJ18. VDJdb, accessed 1 November 2021, was searched for CMV, EBV and SARS-CoV-2 annotated TCRs, with TCRs annotated for multiple antigens excluded. TCRdb reprocessed the public reads (quality trimming at Q25 with fastp, clone calling with MiXCR) and kept in-frame beta chains. Each CDR3 protein appears once, grouped with its most common genes and DNA. These V and J calls rely on TCRdb rather than the paper's analysis. In this sample the table shows 50,000 to 70,000 distinct CDR3 sequences, 8.5% to 10% of which occur a single time. The leading ten clones occupy about 16% of the sample.

A case-control design nested within a healthcare worker cohort in London, UK, was used, with weekly nasopharyngeal swab PCR tests and blood sampling performed. Healthcare workers were enrolled in the week of the UK lockdown, from 23 to 31 March 2020, and were followed every week for up to roughly 15 weeks. This clonotype was recorded a few times. Its antigen target is currently unknown. Base qualities are missing; no much larger clone stands one base away. The TCR originated in an adult who was a healthcare worker with PCR-confirmed SARS-CoV-2 infection or an uninfected control (not recorded which). This chain joins TRBV15 to TRBJ2-1; 11 central nucleotides agree with TRBD2. Material: whole blood. The bases are TGTGCCACCAGCACCCCGGGACTAGCGGTGTCCTACAATGAGCAGTTCTTC. This yields the protein CATSTPGLAVSYNEQFF.